The 8 T cell receptor beta chains reported below all come from one sample, sequenced in a study of blood T cell repertoires in COVID-19. The table came from immunoSEQ multiplex PCR; TCRdb's copy has only in-frame clones and leaves some out. The sample includes about 440,000 clones, roughly nine tenths seen only once; the top ten take nearly 2%. Sequenced material: PBMCs or T cells enriched from blood (not recorded which). All receptors come from a woman younger than 30 with acute COVID-19.

CDR3 in DNA: TGTGCCAGCAGCCAATCCAGGACACCGATTTATGGCTACACCTTC. Its protein is CASSQSRTPIYGYTF. The chain joins TRBV16 to TRBJ1-2; TRBD1 might be the D (5 bases). CDR1 is KGHSY and CDR2 is FQNENV in the germline V gene. V was clipped by 0 bases and J by 5 bases, with 13 bases between them. There are 15 residues in the CDR3. Variable domain in full (rest from reference TRBV16 and TRBJ1-2): GEEVAQTPKHLVRGEGQKAKLYCAPIKGHSYVFWYQQVLKNEFKFLISFQNENVFDETGMPKERFSAKCLPNSPCSLEIQATKLEDSAVYFCASSQSRTPIYGYTFGSGTRLTVV.

V gene TRBV19 combines with J gene TRBJ2-3, with 8 bases fitting TRBD1. Germline V gives CDR1 LNHDA, CDR2 SQIVND (reference sequence). This CDR3 is 16 amino acids long. Losses at the gene ends were 2 bases for V and 2 bases for J; bases not matched to a gene: 6. The CDR3 is CASSILWDRLTDTQYF. CDR3 bases: TGTGCCAGTAGTATACTCTGGGACAGGCTCACAGATACGCAGTATTTT.

The rearrangement uses TRBV7-2 and TRBJ1-5; possibly TRBD1 for D (6 bases). Trimming stripped 5 bases from V and 2 bases from J, with 19 bases between. The CDR3 length is 17 residues. Germline V gene data show CDR1 as SGHTA and CDR2 as FQGNSA. CDR3: CASSPGGGREGNQPQHF. The CDR3 DNA is TGTGCCAGCAGCCCGGGCGGGGGGCGCGAGGGCAATCAGCCCCAGCATTTT.

The gene calls are TRBV11-2 and TRBJ2-7; 8 nucleotides match TRBD1. The CDR3 loop spans 15 amino acids. V lost 2 bases and J lost 6; bases outside the gene matches: 9. Germline V gene lookup returns CDR1 SGHAT and CDR2 FQNNGV. The CDR3 nucleotides read TGTGCCAGCAGCTTATCGCCGGACAGGGCGTCCGAGCAGTACTTC. Translation gives CASSLSPDRASEQYF.

This chain connects TRBV11-2 to TRBJ2-5; D not resolved. V lost 5 bases and J 7 bases, leaving 17 bases between the germline ends. The CDR3 is 14 residues long. In germline, CDR1 is SGHAT, CDR2 FQNNGV. Here the CDR3 DNA reads TGTGCCAGCAGCCCGCGTGGGCTGGCTCTGACCCAGTACTTC. It encodes CASSPRGLALTQYF. Drawing the rest from reference TRBV11-2 and TRBJ2-5, the complete variable domain is EAGVAQSPRYKIIEKRQSVAFWCNPISGHATLYWYQQILGQGPKLLIQFQNNGVVDDSQLPKDRFSAERLKGVDSTLKIQPAKLEDSAVYLCASSPRGLALTQYFGPGTRLLVL.

This clone was counted a single time. V gene TRBV12-3 or TRBV12-4 combines with J gene TRBJ1-1, with no clear D. V lost 2 bases, J lost 2 bases, and 6 bases lay in between. There are 13 residues in the CDR3. The CDR3 loop is CASSLTTNTEAFF. The CDR3, as DNA: TGTGCCAGCAGTTTAACGACAAACACTGAAGCTTTCTTT.

J is TRBJ1-1 and V is TRBV3-1 (or the pseudogene TRBV3-2); D is ambiguous. Germline V gene data show CDR1 as LGHDT and CDR2 as YNNKEL (reference sequence). Trimming removed 1 base from V and 0 bases from J, with 9 bases in between. This CDR3 region has 15 residues. CDR3 protein: CASSQGGLMNTEAFF. Here the CDR3 DNA reads TGTGCCAGCAGCCAAGGCGGCCTTATGAACACTGAAGCTTTCTTT.

The genes are TRBV12-3 or TRBV12-4 and TRBJ1-2; possibly TRBD1 for D (6 bases). This CDR3 is 13 amino acids long. Trimming pared 5 bases from V and 7 bases from J, leaving 14 bases between. The CDR3 coding sequence is TGTGCCAGCAGTCGCTCGTACAGGGCTGGCTACACCTTC. The encoded protein is CASSRSYRAGYTF.